The clone carrying this T cell receptor (beta chain) showed up just a few times. Its cognate antigen is unknown. These data come from a study of CD8 T cells in ankylosing spondylitis. Study findings and constraints: A TCR beta motif made of 7 to 9 highly homologous variants seemed typical of ankylosing spondylitis blood. Disease-associated clones were CD8+ and fairly uncommon in peripheral blood.

CDR3 length equals 15 residues. CDR1 is LGHNA and CDR2 is YSLEER in the germline V gene. V was trimmed by 0 bases and J by 2 bases, leaving 11 bases between them. One entry per CDR3 protein results from TCRdb running MiXCR on the 5' RACE reads. Of 300,000 to 400,000 distinct CDR3 sequences listed, 11% are singletons. The sample taken for sequencing was blood, either unsorted or a sorted T cell fraction (not recorded which). V usage is TRBV4-3 and J usage is TRBJ2-7; D is uncertain. The receptor comes from a female donor with ankylosing spondylitis or in good health (not recorded which). CDR3 coding DNA: TGCGCCAGCAGCCAAGATTTTGGCAGCCCCTACGAGCAGTACTTC. This gives the protein CASSQDFGSPYEQYF.